The next 5 T cell receptor beta chains were all read from a single sample in a study of cytomegalovirus exposure and HLA in healthy donors. Sequencing was performed with immunoSEQ multiplex PCR; in TCRdb, only in-frame clones are kept and a portion is missing. Altogether roughly 140,000 clones are present, 85% to 90% being singletons, with the ten largest covering around 3.2%. The sequencing input was PBMCs. The receptors shown here come from a woman between 18 and 29 years old in good health and CMV-seropositive.

The chain couples TRBV7-8 to TRBJ1-3, with D perhaps matching TRBD1 (6 bases). The germline V gene encodes CDR1 SGHVS and CDR2 FQNEAQ. The CDR3 runs 14 residues. The V gene lost 1 base and the J gene lost 3 bases, with 7 bases spanning the gap. For the CDR3, the DNA is TGTGCCAGCAGCTTAGGGGGGCTTGGAAACACCATATATTTT. Translated: CASSLGGLGNTIYF.

The V call is TRBV27, the J call TRBJ2-7; D is possibly TRBD2 (5 bases). CDR1 is MNHEY and CDR2 is SMNVEV in the germline V gene (reference sequence). The CDR3 covers 12 residues. Trimming took 6 bases from V and 2 from J, leaving 8 bases between them. Written as DNA, the CDR3 is TGTGCCAGCAGAGACTACGCCTACGAGCAGTACTTC. This codes for CASRDYAYEQYF.

The rearrangement links TRBV19 to TRBJ1-2, with 8 bases identical to TRBD1. Germline V gene sequence: CDR1 LNHDA, CDR2 SQIVND (reference sequence). V was pared by 6 bases and J by 4 bases, with 4 bases of the junction left unmatched. CDR3 length: 13 residues. In DNA form, the CDR3 reads TGTGCCAGTAGGCGACAGGGGTCCTATGGCTACACCTTC. Translated: CASRRQGSYGYTF.

V and J are TRBV11-3 and TRBJ2-7, with 7 bases lining up with TRBD1. The CDR3 sequence is 15 residues long. J gave up 1 base and V 8 bases, and 11 bases lay outside the gene matches. CDR1 is SGHNT and CDR2 is YENEEA in the germline V gene. The CDR3 DNA reads TGTGCCAGCGCGCCGGTGACAGGGAAATCCTACGAGCAGTACTTC. It translates to CASAPVTGKSYEQYF.

This chain links TRBV28 with TRBJ2-1; 9 nucleotides agree with TRBD2. The germline V gene has CDR1 MDHEN and CDR2 SYDVKM. The CDR3 has 15 amino acids. Trimming at V came to 6 bases and at J to 4 bases, leaving 7 bases not matched to a gene. CDR3 residues: CASSQTSGPYNEQFF. As DNA, the CDR3 is TGTGCCAGCAGCCAAACTAGCGGGCCGTACAATGAGCAGTTCTTC. The entire variable domain, with the rest obtained from reference TRBV28 and TRBJ2-1, is as follows: DVKVTQSSRYLVKRTGEKVFLECVQDMDHENMFWYRQDPGLGLRLIYFSYDVKMKEKGDIPEGYSVSREKKERFSLILESASTNQTSMYLCASSQTSGPYNEQFFGPGTRLTVL.